The entry that follows covers one T cell receptor (beta chain) sequence. Other DNA sequences in the sample encode the same CDR3. The sample comes from a study of shared clonotypes between healthy human individuals. Sorted-subset replicate PCR reactions contained 200 to 250 ng DNA, corresponding to 29,000 or so T cell genomes. Produced via immunoSEQ multiplex PCR; TCRdb's table is partial and in-frame only. The data show about 700,000 clones, about 91% seen once. CD8 cells classed as naive were CD45RO-negative and positively selected for CCR7, excluding terminally differentiated effector memory CD45RA+ cells. Input material: naive CD8+ T cells sorted from blood. This clonotype was obtained from a man younger than 40 in good health.

The CDR3 bases are TGTGCCAGCAGCCTTCTCGGGACGGAAGAGACCCAGTACTTC. This sequence encodes CASSLLGTEETQYF. The rearrangement links TRBV27 to TRBJ2-5; either TRBD1 or TRBD2 may fit D (5 bases each). The CDR3 covers 14 residues. V shed 6 bases and J shed 3 bases, with 14 bases lying between them. CDR1 MNHEY and CDR2 SMNVEV come from the germline V gene (reference sequence).